Following are 8 T cell receptor beta chains from one sample sequenced in a study of T-cell memory formation after mild COVID-19. One entry per CDR3 protein results from TCRdb running MiXCR on the 5' RACE reads. The sample has 450,000 or so distinct CDR3 sequences; around 27% are singletons. The material sequenced was PBMCs or a T cell subset sorted from them (not recorded which). Every receptor here comes from an adult woman who had mild COVID-19 (a few samples of this study predate the infection). Cell type and time point are not known.

This rearrangement joins TRBV4-1 to TRBJ2-2; 8 positions agree with TRBD1. With V trimmed by 4 bases and J by 5 bases, 3 bases remained unmatched. Germline values: CDR1 MGHRA, CDR2 YSYEKL. This CDR3 spans 14 amino acids. The CDR3 coding sequence is TGCGCCAGCAGCCTCTGGGACAGGACCGGGGAGCTGTTTTTT. It translates to CASSLWDRTGELFF.

V gene TRBV15 combines with J gene TRBJ1-2, with D unresolved. V lost 1 base and J lost 5, with 8 bases in between. CDR3 size: 13 residues. Germline-derived CDR1 and CDR2 are LNHNV and YYDKDF (reference sequence). CDR3 sequence reads: CATSRGAAYGYTF. The CDR3 DNA is TGTGCCACCAGCAGAGGGGCAGCTTATGGCTACACCTTC.

V is TRBV14 and J is TRBJ2-3, with 7 bases identical to TRBD2. The junction had 10 bases not matched to a gene; V was cut back by 0 bases and J by 1 base. CDR1 and CDR2 (germline): SGHDN, FVKESK. The CDR3 spans 18 residues. The CDR3, as DNA: TGTGCCAGCAGCCAAGATTATCGAGCGGGAACCCGCACAGATACGCAGTATTTT. Translation gives CASSQDYRAGTRTDTQYF.

This chain joins TRBV29-1 and TRBJ2-7, with TRBD2 identical over 10 bases. Germline values: CDR1 SQVTM, CDR2 ANQGSEA. CDR3 length: 13 residues. J was trimmed by 5 bases and V by 5 bases; bases with no gene match: 6. The CDR3 reads CSVKTSGSNEQYF. For the CDR3, the DNA is TGCAGCGTTAAGACTAGCGGGTCAAACGAGCAGTACTTC.

The rearrangement uses TRBV9 and TRBJ2-3; D might be TRBD2 (6 bases). Germline V gene data show CDR1 as SGDLS and CDR2 as YYNGEE. The V end was cut by 0 bases, the J end by 4 bases, with 12 bases between. This CDR3 contains 15 residues. The DNA of the CDR3 is TGTGCCAGCAGCGTAGAGGGGAGGCGGTCAGATACGCAGTATTTT. It translates to CASSVEGRRSDTQYF.

The chain couples TRBV18 to TRBJ2-7; 7 bases map to TRBD1. The V gene's germline CDR1 is KGHSH and CDR2 LQKENI. CDR3 length equals 14 residues. With V trimmed by 3 bases and J by 5 bases, 7 bases remained unmatched. CDR3 sequence: CASSPDRERDEQYF. CDR3 nucleotide sequence: TGTGCCAGCTCACCCGACAGGGAGCGCGACGAGCAGTACTTC.

The V gene is TRBV14, the J gene TRBJ2-1; 12 bases map to TRBD2. Trimming at V came to 4 bases and at J to 9 bases, leaving 10 bases not matched to a gene. The germline V gene has CDR1 SGHDN and CDR2 FVKESK. There are 16 residues in the CDR3. The CDR3 region has the DNA TGTGCCAGCAGCCGACCGGGACTAGCGGGCGGTTTTGAGCAGTTCTTC. Translation gives CASSRPGLAGGFEQFF.

This clonotype turned up a few times. The chain uses TRBV5-4 and TRBJ1-5; weak D call: TRBD1 (5 bases). This CDR3 has 13 residues. From germline, CDR1 is SGHNT and CDR2 YYREEE (reference sequence). V shed 5 bases and J shed 5 bases, with 11 bases lying between them. This CDR3 is CASSMDTYQPQHF. CDR3 sequence (DNA): TGTGCCAGCAGTATGGACACATATCAGCCCCAGCATTTT.